The present T cell receptor (beta chain) was sequenced within a study of identical twins. Study-wide findings and caveats: Out-of-frame alpha sequences shared by twins were enriched for low generation probability. There was more out-of-frame TCR alpha sharing in monozygotic twins than models estimated. Within cord blood, abundant beta clonotypes carried fewer insertions, but memory repertoires showed no such trend.

This clonotype was counted only a few times. The antigen remains unidentified. V was shortened by 0 bases and J by 2 bases, with 5 bases between the two germline ends. This CDR3 is built from 13 residues. The germline gives CDR1 MNHNY, CDR2 SVGAGI (reference sequence). In TCRdb, the 5' RACE reads were re-called with MiXCR into one record per CDR3 protein. The sample holds some 1,700,000 distinct CDR3 sequences, about 32% seen once. This chain links TRBV6-6 with TRBJ2-7; D remains ambiguous. The clonotype comes from a newborn girl in good health. Specimen: cord blood. The CDR3 sequence is CASSYSIAYEQYF. CDR3 DNA sequence: TGTGCCAGCAGTTACTCGATTGCCTACGAGCAGTACTTC.